This TCR beta chain originates from a study of identical twins. Study-level points and caveats: Sequences that were beta out-of-frame showed weaker excess twin sharing. Conclusions came from cross-sectional statistical analysis, not from following the same donors. There were fewer insertions in abundant cord blood beta clonotypes, but memory repertoires showed no such pattern.

This clonotype was seen many times. Its antigen is not identified. TCRdb recomputed calls from the 5' RACE reads with MiXCR, one row per CDR3 protein. Altogether a few hundred thousand distinct CDR3 sequences are present, 7.5% to 9.5% being singletons, with the ten largest covering around 7.1%. These records were also assigned to another study, of yellow fever vaccine responses in identical twins.

Sequenced: CD8+ T cells sorted from blood. The sequence came from a woman aged 18-35 years in good health.

The CDR3 region is CATSRVTPIGTGGEGTEAFF. CDR3 DNA: TGTGCCACCAGCAGAGTCACCCCTATCGGGACAGGGGGCGAGGGGACTGAAGCTTTCTTT. The chain carries TRBV15 and TRBJ1-1, with TRBD1 matching 12 bases. V shed 1 base and J 5 bases; nucleotides not matched to a gene: 17. Germline-derived CDR1 and CDR2 are LNHNV and YYDKDF (reference sequence). This CDR3 is built from 20 residues.